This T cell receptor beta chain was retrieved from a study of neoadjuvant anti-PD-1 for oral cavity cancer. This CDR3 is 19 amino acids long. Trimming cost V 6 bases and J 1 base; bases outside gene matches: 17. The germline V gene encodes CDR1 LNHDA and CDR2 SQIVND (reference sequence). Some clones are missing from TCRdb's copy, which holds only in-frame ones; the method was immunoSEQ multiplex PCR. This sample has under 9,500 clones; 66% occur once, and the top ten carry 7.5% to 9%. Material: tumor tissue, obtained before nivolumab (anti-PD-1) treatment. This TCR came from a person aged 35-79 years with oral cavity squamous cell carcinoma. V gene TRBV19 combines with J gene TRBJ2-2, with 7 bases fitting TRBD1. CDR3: CASSPHGNWGTVNTGELFF. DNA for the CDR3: TGTGCCAGTAGCCCACACGGAAACTGGGGGACAGTGAACACCGGGGAGCTGTTTTTT.